This T cell receptor (beta chain) was identified during a study of OX40 agonist ivuxolimab in advanced cancers. The study's findings and limits: By week 6 at 0.1 to 3.0 mg/kg, blood CD4+ and CD8+ T cells had expanded clonally.

Repertoires were generated with immunoSEQ multiplex PCR, while TCRdb's copy carries only in-frame clones and drops some. The sample contains about 80,000 clones, roughly 94% of which appear only once. Comment on this clone: Its cognate antigen is unknown.

Germline V gene sequence: CDR1 GTSNPN, CDR2 SVGIG (reference sequence). V dropped 1 base and J dropped 5; count of bases not matched to a gene: 6. This CDR3 is built from 15 residues. The input for sequencing was CD4+ or CD8+ T cells sorted from blood, taken in a trial of the OX40 agonist ivuxolimab. The rearrangement joins TRBV30 to TRBJ2-7; 12 positions agree with TRBD2. The sequence was collected from an adult with an advanced solid tumor such as melanoma, head and neck, liver or kidney cancer. The CDR3 region has the DNA TGTGCCTGGAGTGCGACTAGCGGGAGCGTCCACGAGCAGTACTTC. The encoded protein is CAWSATSGSVHEQYF.